This TCR beta chain was recovered during a study of blood T cell repertoires in COVID-19. V lost 7 bases and J 4 bases, leaving 16 bases between the germline ends. The germline V gene has CDR1 SGHRS and CDR2 YFSETQ. The CDR3 contains 14 residues. As processed by the authors: Amplification with reference gene primers provided the estimates of nucleated cell counts. Profiled with immunoSEQ multiplex PCR; TCRdb holds only in-frame clones, not every one. That table gives V, J and clone size, and the DNA gave D and trimming. The table lists about 76,000 clones, approximately 78% of them singletons. The clonotype originates from a woman in her sixties or seventies with acute or convalescent COVID-19. V usage is TRBV5-1 and J usage is TRBJ2-3; TRBD1 is a possible D gene (6 bases). The sequenced sample consisted of peripheral blood. The CDR3 DNA reads as TGCGCCAGCTCCCCGCCAGGGGCCCCAGATACGCAGTATTTT. Its translation: CASSPPGAPDTQYF.